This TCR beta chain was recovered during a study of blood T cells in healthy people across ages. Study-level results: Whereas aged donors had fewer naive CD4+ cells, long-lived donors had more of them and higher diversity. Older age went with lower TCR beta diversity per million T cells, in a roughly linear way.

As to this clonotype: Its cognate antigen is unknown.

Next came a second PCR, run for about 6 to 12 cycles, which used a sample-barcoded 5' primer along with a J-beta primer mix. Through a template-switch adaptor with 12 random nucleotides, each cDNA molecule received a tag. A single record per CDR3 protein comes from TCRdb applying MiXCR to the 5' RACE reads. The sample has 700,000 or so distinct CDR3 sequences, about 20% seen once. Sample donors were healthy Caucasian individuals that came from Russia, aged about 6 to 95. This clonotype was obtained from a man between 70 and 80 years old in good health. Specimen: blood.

In DNA form, the CDR3 reads TGCGCCAGCAGCCCTACAGGGGAGAGCTACGAGCAGTACTTC. Translating gives CASSPTGESYEQYF. J is TRBJ2-7 and V is TRBV5-1; 7 nucleotides agree with TRBD1. The germline V gene encodes CDR1 SGHRS and CDR2 YFSETQ. The CDR3 has 14 residues. Trimming removed 4 bases from V and 3 bases from J; junction bases left unmatched: 7.